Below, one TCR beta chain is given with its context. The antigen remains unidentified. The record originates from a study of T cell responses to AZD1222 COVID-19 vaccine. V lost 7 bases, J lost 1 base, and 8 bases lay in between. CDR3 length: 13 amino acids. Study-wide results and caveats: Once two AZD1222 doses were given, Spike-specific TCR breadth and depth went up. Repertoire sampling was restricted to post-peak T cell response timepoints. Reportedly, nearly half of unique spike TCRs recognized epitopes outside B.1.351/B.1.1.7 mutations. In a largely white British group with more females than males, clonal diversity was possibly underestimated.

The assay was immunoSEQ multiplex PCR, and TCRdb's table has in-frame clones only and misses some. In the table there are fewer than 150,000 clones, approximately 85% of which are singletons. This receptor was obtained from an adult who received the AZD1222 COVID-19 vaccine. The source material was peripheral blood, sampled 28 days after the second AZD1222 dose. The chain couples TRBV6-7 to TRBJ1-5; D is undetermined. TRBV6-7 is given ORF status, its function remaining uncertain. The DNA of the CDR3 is TGTGCCAGCACAAGGGCGAGCAATCAGCCCCAGCATTTT. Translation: CASTRASNQPQHF.